These 13 T cell receptor beta chains originate from one sample sequenced in a study of T cell changes during pregnancy in multiple sclerosis. Profiling relied on immunoSEQ multiplex PCR, and the TCRdb table lists in-frame clones only, not all of them. Of 130,000 or so clones in the sample, about 96% were seen once. The sample was peripheral blood, taken after pregnancy. The source is a female donor with multiple sclerosis, enrolled in a pregnancy study.

The chain has TRBV6-6 and TRBJ2-7; 10 bases map to TRBD2. This CDR3 has 14 residues. Germline CDR1 and CDR2: MNHNY and SVGAGI (reference sequence). Trimming at V came to 6 bases and at J to 6 bases, leaving 8 bases not matched to a gene. CDR3: CASRPLAGVGEQYF. CDR3 in DNA: TGTGCCAGCAGACCCCTAGCGGGAGTTGGCGAGCAGTACTTC.

The chain joins TRBV19 to TRBJ2-2, with 10 bases aligning to TRBD1. Trimming cost V 11 bases and J 4 bases; bases outside gene matches: 4. Germline lookup yields CDR1 LNHDA and CDR2 SQIVND (reference sequence). There are 13 residues in the CDR3. CDR3 residues: CAGGTGVTGELFF. In nucleotides, the CDR3 is TGTGCCGGCGGGACAGGGGTCACCGGGGAGCTGTTTTTT.

The chain combines TRBV7-9 with TRBJ2-2; weak D call: TRBD2 (6 bases). CDR3 length equals 18 residues. Trimming took off 5 bases at V and 0 bases at J, with 19 bases between the two ends. The germline CDR1 and CDR2 sequences are SEHNR and FQNEAQ (reference sequence). CDR3 amino acids: CASSPPRLGLSNTGELFF. CDR3 in DNA: TGTGCCAGCAGCCCACCGAGACTAGGCCTTTCGAACACCGGGGAGCTGTTTTTT.

The chain employs TRBV6-5 and TRBJ2-2, with TRBD1 matching 10 bases. The CDR3 extends over 14 amino acids. V gave up 6 bases and J gave up 4 bases; unmatched junction bases: 2. Per germline, CDR1 MNHEY and CDR2 SVGAGI. The CDR3 nucleotides are TGTGCCAGCAGGGGACAGGGGTTCACCGGGGAGCTGTTTTTT. This encodes CASRGQGFTGELFF.

The V and J genes are TRBV4-1 and TRBJ2-3, with 8 bases that match TRBD1. Germline V gives CDR1 MGHRA, CDR2 YSYEKL. The length of the CDR3 is 15 residues. V shed 3 bases and J 6 bases; nucleotides not matched to a gene: 8. The CDR3 is CASSHADRVGDTQYF. CDR3 sequence (DNA): TGCGCCAGCAGCCACGCGGACAGGGTCGGGGATACGCAGTATTTT.

The CDR3 spells CASSRRGQTNEKLFF. The CDR3 DNA reads TGTGCCAGCAGCAGGAGGGGCCAGACTAATGAAAAACTGTTTTTT. The chain uses TRBV13 and TRBJ1-4; TRBD1 is a possible D gene (5 bases). V gave up 5 bases and J gave up 2 bases, with 12 bases separating them. CDR3 length equals 15 residues. Germline assignment: CDR1 PRHDT and CDR2 FYEKMQ (reference sequence).

The table lists this clone with a count of one. The J gene is TRBJ2-7, the V gene TRBV21-1; the table's D call TRBD2 went unverified against the DNA. TRBV21-1 is annotated as a pseudogene. This CDR3 contains 16 residues. The CDR3 here is CASSKTGLPKTYEQYF. CDR3 coding DNA: TGTGCCAGCAGCAAAACGGGACTACCAAAAACCTACGAGCAGTACTTC.

This sequence joins TRBV27 and TRBJ2-7; 8 bases agree with TRBD2. This CDR3 spans 14 amino acids. Germline CDR1 is MNHEY and CDR2 is SMNVEV (reference sequence). J was trimmed by 6 bases and V by 4 bases; bases with no gene match: 8. The CDR3 sequence: CASSSGLGGPEQYF. The DNA of the CDR3 is TGTGCCAGCAGTTCGGGACTAGGTGGTCCCGAGCAGTACTTC.

This clone was detected only once. The CDR3 reads CSASGGAGKNIQYF. CDR3 nucleotides: TGCAGCGCCTCCGGGGGGGCCGGCAAAAACATTCAGTACTTC. The V gene is TRBV29-1, the J gene TRBJ2-4; 8 positions match TRBD2. The germline V gene encodes CDR1 SQVTM and CDR2 ANQGSEA. After removal of 7 bases from V and 3 bases from J, the junction contained 8 bases not matched to a gene. The CDR3 totals 14 residues.

The count of this clone is one. The V gene is TRBV9, the J gene TRBJ2-7; 10 nucleotides agree with TRBD1. Looked up from germline, CDR1 is SGDLS and CDR2 is YYNGEE. The J segment lost 6 bases and the V segment lost 2 bases, leaving 8 bases of the junction unmatched. CDR3 size: 15 residues. DNA for the CDR3: TGTGCCAGCAGCGTTGGCGACAGGGGGCGGTCCGAGCAGTACTTC. It specifies CASSVGDRGRSEQYF.

The chain couples TRBV15 to TRBJ1-1; D is uncertain. The CDR3 spans 15 residues. The germline V gene encodes CDR1 LNHNV and CDR2 YYDKDF (reference sequence). Trimming removed 0 bases from V and 1 base from J, with 9 bases in between. CDR3 protein: CATSRDRRENTEAFF. The CDR3, as DNA: TGTGCCACCAGCAGAGATCGGAGGGAGAACACTGAAGCTTTCTTT.

The CDR3 DNA is TGTGCCAGCAGCTTGGACGGGACAGGCCGGAACACCGGGGAGCTGTTTTTT. Encoded protein: CASSLDGTGRNTGELFF. The chain combines TRBV5-4 with TRBJ2-2; 8 positions match TRBD1. The V gene end was trimmed by 0 bases and the J gene end by 1 base; junction bases not matched to a gene: 5. CDR1 and CDR2 from the germline V gene are SGHNT and YYREEE (reference sequence). This CDR3 is built from 17 residues.

The V and J genes are TRBV29-1 and TRBJ2-3; D perhaps matches TRBD1 (6 bases). Trimming took off 1 base at V and 3 bases at J, with 11 bases between the two ends. CDR3 size: 14 residues. Per the germline V gene, CDR1 is SQVTM and CDR2 is ANQGSEA. Here the CDR3 reads CSVEVVRGTDTQYF. In DNA form, the CDR3 reads TGCAGCGTTGAAGTGGTCAGGGGAACAGATACGCAGTATTTT.